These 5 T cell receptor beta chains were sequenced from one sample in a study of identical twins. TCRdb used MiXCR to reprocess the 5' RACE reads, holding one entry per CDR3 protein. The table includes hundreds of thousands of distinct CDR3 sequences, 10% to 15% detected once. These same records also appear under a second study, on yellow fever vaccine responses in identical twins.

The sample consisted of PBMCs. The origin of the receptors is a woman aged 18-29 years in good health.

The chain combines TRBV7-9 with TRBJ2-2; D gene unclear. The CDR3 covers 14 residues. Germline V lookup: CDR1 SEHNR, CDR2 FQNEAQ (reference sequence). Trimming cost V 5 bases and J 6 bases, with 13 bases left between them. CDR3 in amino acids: CASSPRVRPGELFF. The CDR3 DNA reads TGTGCCAGCAGCCCCCGGGTTAGACCCGGGGAGCTGTTTTTT.

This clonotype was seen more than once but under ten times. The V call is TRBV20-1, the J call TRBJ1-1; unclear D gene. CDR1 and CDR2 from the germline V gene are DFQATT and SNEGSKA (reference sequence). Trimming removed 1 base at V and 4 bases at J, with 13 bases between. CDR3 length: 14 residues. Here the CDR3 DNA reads TGCAGTGCTAGAGTGACGGGGAGGAGCACTGAAGCTTTCTTT. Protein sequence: CSARVTGRSTEAFF.

In DNA form, the CDR3 reads TGCGCCAGCAGCACATGGAGGGGTGTAATGTCCTACGAGCAGTACGTC. Translated, it gives CASSTWRGVMSYEQYV. The chain uses TRBV5-1 and TRBJ2-7; D perhaps matches TRBD2 (6 bases). Germline assignment: CDR1 SGHRS and CDR2 YFSETQ. With 4 bases removed from V and 1 base from J, the gap between germline ends came to 18 bases. The length of the CDR3 is 16 residues.

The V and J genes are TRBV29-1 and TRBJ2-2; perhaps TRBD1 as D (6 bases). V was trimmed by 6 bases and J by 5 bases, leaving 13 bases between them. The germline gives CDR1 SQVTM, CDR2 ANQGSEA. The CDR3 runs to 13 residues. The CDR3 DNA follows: TGCAGCGTCCGGGACATTGGTACCGGGGAGCTGTTTTTT. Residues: CSVRDIGTGELFF.

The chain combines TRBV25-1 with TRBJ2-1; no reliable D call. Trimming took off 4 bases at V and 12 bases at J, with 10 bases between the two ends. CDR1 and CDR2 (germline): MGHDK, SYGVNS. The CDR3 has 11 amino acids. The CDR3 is CASSGELGQFF. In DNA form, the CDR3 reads TGTGCCAGCAGTGGCGAGTTGGGGCAGTTCTTC.